This T cell receptor (beta chain) derives from a study of blood T cells in healthy people across ages. Study-level findings and limits: Comparison with aged donors showed that long-lived donors had more naive CD4+ cells and higher diversity. Lack of knowledge of donor CMV status possibly confounded expanded clonotype changes.

In regard to this clonotype: Antigen specificity is unknown.

Trimming took off 2 bases at V and 5 bases at J, with 17 bases between the two ends. The CDR3 is 16 amino acids. The germline gives CDR1 SGHRS, CDR2 YFSETQ. Together with a sample-barcoded 5' primer, a J-beta primer mix was included in a second PCR lasting roughly 6 to 12 cycles. A template-switch adaptor containing 12 random nucleotides labeled each cDNA molecule. TCRdb re-called the 5' RACE reads through MiXCR, storing one row per CDR3 protein. The sample has hundreds of thousands of distinct CDR3 sequences, less than 60% seen once. PBMCs were isolated at a quantity of at least 6.5 million per sample.

This clonotype was sampled from a man of 80 years or more in good health. Material for sequencing was blood. This sequence joins TRBV5-1 and TRBJ2-4; D not resolved. The CDR3 sequence: CASSLGGLSSENIQYF. In DNA, the CDR3 is TGCGCCAGCAGCTTAGGTGGGTTGTCCTCCGAAAACATTCAGTACTTC.